The present T cell receptor beta chain was sequenced within a study of siplizumab effects on memory and regulatory T cells. Study-wide results and limits: Apparently key alloresponse contributors, naive T cells also seemed more diverse than memory cells.

Comment on this clone: Its antigen remains unknown.

Measured with immunoSEQ multiplex PCR; TCRdb has only the in-frame clones, and not every one. The sample records 85,000 to 130,000 clones, 94% being singletons. Looked up from germline, CDR1 is MNHNY and CDR2 is SVGAGI (reference sequence). The CDR3 is made up of 14 amino acids. V was pared by 6 bases and J by 3 bases, with 14 bases between. The chain uses TRBV6-6 and TRBJ1-1; D may be TRBD1 (6 bases). Sequenced material: Tregs sorted from blood. The source is a human donor in good health. CDR3 in DNA: TGTGCCAGCAGCCCGATCAGGGGATACACTGAAGCTTTCTTT. This translates into CASSPIRGYTEAFF.